This TCR beta chain was documented in a study of OX40 agonist ivuxolimab in advanced cancers. Study information: More than 35% of patients had received prior checkpoint inhibitor therapy. General study results and limits: At 0.1 to 3.0 mg/kg and by week 6, CD4+ and CD8+ T cells in the blood had expanded clonally.

Profiled with immunoSEQ multiplex PCR; TCRdb holds only in-frame clones, not every one. The profile shows tens of thousands of clones, roughly 90% of them singletons. Patients were excluded for autoimmune disease history or systemic immunosuppression. Worth noting for this clone: As yet, its antigen is unknown.

CDR3 length: 14 amino acids. Trimming cost V 4 bases and J 6 bases, with 17 bases left between them. CDR1 and CDR2 (germline): SGHRS, YFSETQ. The source material was CD4+ or CD8+ T cells sorted from blood, sampled in a trial of the OX40 agonist ivuxolimab. This receptor was obtained from an adult with an advanced solid tumor such as melanoma, head and neck, liver or kidney cancer. The chain uses TRBV5-1 and TRBJ2-7; D may be TRBD1 (5 bases). CDR3: CASSLGQGLGEQYF. The CDR3 coding sequence is TGCGCCAGCAGCCTCGGGCAGGGATTGGGCGAGCAGTACTTC. Variable domain in full (rest from reference TRBV5-1 and TRBJ2-7): KAGVTQTPRYLIKTRGQQVTLSCSPISGHRSVSWYQQTPGQGLQFLFEYFSETQRNKGNFPGRFSGRQFSNSRSEMNVSTLELGDSALYLCASSLGQGLGEQYFGPGTRLTVT.